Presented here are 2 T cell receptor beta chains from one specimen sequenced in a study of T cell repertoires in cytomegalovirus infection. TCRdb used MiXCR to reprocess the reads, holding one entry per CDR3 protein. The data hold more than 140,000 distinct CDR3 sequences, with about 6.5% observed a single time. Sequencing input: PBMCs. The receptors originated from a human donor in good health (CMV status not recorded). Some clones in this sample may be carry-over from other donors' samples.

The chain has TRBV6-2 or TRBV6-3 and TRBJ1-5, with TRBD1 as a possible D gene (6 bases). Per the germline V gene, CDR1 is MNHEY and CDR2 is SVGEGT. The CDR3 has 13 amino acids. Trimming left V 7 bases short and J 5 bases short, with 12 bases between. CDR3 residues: CASKWGAHQPQHF. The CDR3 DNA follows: TGTGCCAGCAAGTGGGGGGCTCATCAGCCCCAGCATTTT.

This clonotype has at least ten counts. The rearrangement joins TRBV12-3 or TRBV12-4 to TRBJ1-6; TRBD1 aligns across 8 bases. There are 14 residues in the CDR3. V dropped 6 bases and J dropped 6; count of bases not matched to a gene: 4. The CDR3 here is CASSSDRVNSPLHF. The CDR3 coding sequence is TGTGCCAGCAGCTCGGACAGGGTTAATTCACCCCTCCACTTT.